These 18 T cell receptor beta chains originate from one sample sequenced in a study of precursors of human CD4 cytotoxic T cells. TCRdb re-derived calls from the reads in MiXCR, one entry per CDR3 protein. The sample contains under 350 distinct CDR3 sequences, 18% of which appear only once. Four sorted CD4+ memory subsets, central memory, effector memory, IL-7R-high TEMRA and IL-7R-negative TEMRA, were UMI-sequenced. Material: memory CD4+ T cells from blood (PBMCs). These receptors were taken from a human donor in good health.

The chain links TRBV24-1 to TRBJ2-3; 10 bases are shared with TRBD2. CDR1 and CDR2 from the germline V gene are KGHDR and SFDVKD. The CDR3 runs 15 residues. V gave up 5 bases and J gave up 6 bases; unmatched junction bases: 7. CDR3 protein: CATSGLAGVRDTQYF. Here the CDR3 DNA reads TGTGCCACCAGTGGCCTAGCGGGAGTAAGGGATACGCAGTATTTT.

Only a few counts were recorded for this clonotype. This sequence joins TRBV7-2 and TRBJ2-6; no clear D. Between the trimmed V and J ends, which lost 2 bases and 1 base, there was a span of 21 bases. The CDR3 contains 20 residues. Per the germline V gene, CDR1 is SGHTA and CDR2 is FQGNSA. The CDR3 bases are TGTGCCAGCAGCTTAAGGCCGGGCGGACGCCGGAGTTCTGGGGCCAACGTCCTGACTTTC. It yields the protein CASSLRPGGRRSSGANVLTF.

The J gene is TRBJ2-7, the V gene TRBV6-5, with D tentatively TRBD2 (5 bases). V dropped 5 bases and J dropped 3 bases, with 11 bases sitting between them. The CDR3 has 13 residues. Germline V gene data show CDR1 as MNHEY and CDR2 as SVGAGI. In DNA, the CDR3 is TGTGCCAGCAGTCCCGCCGCGGGCTACGAGCAGTACTTC. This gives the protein CASSPAAGYEQYF.

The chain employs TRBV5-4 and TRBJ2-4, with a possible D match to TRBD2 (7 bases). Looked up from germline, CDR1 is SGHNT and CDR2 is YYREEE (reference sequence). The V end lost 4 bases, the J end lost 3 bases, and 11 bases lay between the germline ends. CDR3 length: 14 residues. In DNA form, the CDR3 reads TGTGCCAGCAGCCTAGGGGGGGTCAAAAACATTCAGTACTTC. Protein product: CASSLGGVKNIQYF.

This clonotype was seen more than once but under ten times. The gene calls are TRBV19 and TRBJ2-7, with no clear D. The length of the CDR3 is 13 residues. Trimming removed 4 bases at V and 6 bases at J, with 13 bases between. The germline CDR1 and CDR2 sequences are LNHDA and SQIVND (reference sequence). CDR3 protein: CASSSSSGFEQYF. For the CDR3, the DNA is TGTGCCAGTAGTAGCAGTTCGGGTTTCGAGCAGTACTTC.

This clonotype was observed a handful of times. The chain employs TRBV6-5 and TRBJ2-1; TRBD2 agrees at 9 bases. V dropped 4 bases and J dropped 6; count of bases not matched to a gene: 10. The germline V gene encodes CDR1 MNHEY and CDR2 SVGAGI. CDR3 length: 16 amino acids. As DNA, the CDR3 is TGTGCCAGCAGTTCCATAGCGGGAGAAGGCCCCAATGAGCAGTTCTTC. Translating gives CASSSIAGEGPNEQFF.

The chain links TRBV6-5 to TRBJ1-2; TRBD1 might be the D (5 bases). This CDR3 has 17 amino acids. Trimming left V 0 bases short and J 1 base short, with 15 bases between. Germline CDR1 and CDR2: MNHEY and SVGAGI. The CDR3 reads CASSYSFGQGNNYGYTF. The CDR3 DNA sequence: TGTGCCAGCAGTTACTCCTTTGGCCAGGGTAATAACTATGGCTACACCTTC.

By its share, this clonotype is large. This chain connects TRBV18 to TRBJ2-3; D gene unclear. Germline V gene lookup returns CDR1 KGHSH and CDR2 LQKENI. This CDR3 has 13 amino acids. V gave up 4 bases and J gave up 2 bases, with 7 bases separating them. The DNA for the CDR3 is TGTGCCAGCTCACAGACGGTCACAGATACGCAGTATTTT. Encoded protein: CASSQTVTDTQYF. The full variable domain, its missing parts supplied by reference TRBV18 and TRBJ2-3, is NAGVMQNPRHLVRRRGQEARLRCSPMKGHSHVYWYRQLPEEGLKFMVYLQKENIIDESGMPKERFSAEFPKEGPSILRIQQVVRGDSAAYFCASSQTVTDTQYFGPGTRLTVL.

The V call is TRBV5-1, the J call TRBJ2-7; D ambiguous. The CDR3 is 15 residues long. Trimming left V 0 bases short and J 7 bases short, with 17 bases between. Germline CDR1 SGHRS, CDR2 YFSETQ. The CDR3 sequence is CASSLAGSGPREQYF. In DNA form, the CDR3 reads TGCGCCAGCAGCTTGGCCGGCTCAGGCCCTCGGGAGCAGTACTTC.

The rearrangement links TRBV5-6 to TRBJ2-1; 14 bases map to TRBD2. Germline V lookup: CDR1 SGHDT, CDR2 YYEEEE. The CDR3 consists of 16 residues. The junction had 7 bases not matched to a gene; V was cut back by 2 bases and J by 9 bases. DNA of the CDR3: TGTGCCAGCAGCTTCCTGACTAGCGGGGGGGCCGGTGAGCAGTTCTTC. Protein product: CASSFLTSGGAGEQFF.

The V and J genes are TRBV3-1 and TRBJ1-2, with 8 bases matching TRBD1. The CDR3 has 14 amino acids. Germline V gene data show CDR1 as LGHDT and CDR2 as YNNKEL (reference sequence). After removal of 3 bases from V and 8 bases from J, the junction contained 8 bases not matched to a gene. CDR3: CASSHLTGVTGYTF. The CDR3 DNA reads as TGTGCCAGCAGCCACCTGACAGGGGTGACCGGCTACACCTTC.

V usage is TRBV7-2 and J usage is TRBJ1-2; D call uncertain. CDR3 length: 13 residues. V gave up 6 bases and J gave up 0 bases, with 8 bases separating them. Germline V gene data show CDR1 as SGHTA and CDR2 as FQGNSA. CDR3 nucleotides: TGTGCCAGCAGACAGCGTTCTAACTATGGCTACACCTTC. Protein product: CASRQRSNYGYTF.

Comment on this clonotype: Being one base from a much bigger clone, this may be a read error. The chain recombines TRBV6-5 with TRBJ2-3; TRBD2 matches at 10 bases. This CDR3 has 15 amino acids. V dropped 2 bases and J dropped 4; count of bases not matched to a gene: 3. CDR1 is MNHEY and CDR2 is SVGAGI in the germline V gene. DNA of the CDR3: TGTGCCAGCAGTTACCTAGCGGGAGAGCCAGATACGCAGTATTTT. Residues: CASSYLAGEPDTQYF.

CDR3 DNA: TGTGCCAGCTCGGGCTCTGGGGCCAACGTCCTGACTTTC. Its protein product is CASSGSGANVLTF. The J gene is TRBJ2-6, the V gene TRBV12-3 or TRBV12-4; D ambiguous. The ends were cut back, 8 bases at V and 0 bases at J, with 5 bases in the middle. This CDR3 is built from 13 residues.

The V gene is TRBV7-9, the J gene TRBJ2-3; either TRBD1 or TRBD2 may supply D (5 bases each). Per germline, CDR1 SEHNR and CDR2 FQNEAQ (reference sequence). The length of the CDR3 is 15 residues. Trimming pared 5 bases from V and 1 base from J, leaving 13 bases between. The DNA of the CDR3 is TGTGCCAGCAGCCCCATGGGGGATGGCACAGATACGCAGTATTTT. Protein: CASSPMGDGTDTQYF.

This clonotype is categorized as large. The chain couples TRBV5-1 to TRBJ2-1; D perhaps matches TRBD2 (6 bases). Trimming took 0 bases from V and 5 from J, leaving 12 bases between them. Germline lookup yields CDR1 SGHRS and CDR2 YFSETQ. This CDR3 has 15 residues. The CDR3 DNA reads TGCGCCAGCAGCTTGGCGGGGGAATTCAACAATGAGCAGTTCTTC. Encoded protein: CASSLAGEFNNEQFF.

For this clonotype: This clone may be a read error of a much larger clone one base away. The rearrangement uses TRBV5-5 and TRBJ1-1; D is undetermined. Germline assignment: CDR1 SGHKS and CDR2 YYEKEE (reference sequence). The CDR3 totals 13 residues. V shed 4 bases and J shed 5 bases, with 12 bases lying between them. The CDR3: CASSKGPQTEAFF. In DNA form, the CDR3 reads TGTGCCAGCAGCAAAGGACCGCAAACTGAAGCTTTCTTT.

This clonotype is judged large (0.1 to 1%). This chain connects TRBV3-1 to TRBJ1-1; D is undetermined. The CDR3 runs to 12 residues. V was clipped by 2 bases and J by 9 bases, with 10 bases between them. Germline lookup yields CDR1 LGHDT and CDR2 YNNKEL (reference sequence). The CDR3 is CASSQTGNKAFF. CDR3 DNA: TGTGCCAGCAGCCAAACCGGGAATAAAGCTTTCTTT.